The clone carrying this T cell receptor beta chain has just a few counts. The data were taken from a study of T-cell reconstitution after alpha-beta-depleted transplantation in children. Unique molecular identifiers were incorporated into the prepared TCRbeta library. From the PCR reads, TCRdb called clonotypes with MiXCR, one entry per CDR3 protein. The top ten clones hold approximately 55% of a sample with approximately 82,000 distinct CDR3 sequences, 15% to 20% of them seen once. The length of the CDR3 is 15 residues. Germline V CDR1 and CDR2: SGHAT, FQNNGV. V dropped 1 base and J dropped 3; count of bases not matched to a gene: 2.

The starting material was PBMCs, mostly from graft donor cells, obtained 360 days after TCRalphabeta/CD19-depleted stem cell transplant. The TCR was taken from a male patient under 10 years old who had a stem cell transplant for acute lymphoblastic leukemia, so the T cells may come from the graft donor. V usage is TRBV11-2 and J usage is TRBJ2-7, with 11 bases that match TRBD2. Here the CDR3 reads CASSLGTSGSYEQYF. The CDR3 DNA reads TGTGCCAGCAGCTTAGGAACTAGCGGGAGCTACGAGCAGTACTTC.